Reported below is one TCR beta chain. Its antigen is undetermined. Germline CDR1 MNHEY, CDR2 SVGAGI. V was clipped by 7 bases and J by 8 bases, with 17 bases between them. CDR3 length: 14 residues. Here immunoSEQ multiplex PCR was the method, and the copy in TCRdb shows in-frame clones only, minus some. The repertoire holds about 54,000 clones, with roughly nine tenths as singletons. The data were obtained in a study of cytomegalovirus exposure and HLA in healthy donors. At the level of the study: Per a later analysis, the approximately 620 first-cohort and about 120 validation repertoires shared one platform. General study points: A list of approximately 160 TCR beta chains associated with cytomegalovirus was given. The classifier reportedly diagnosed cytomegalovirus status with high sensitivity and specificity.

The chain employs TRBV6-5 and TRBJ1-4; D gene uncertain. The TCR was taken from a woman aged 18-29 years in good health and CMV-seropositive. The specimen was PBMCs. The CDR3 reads CASTGKVEGEKLFF. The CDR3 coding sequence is TGTGCCAGCACCGGAAAGGTTGAGGGCGAAAAACTGTTTTTT.